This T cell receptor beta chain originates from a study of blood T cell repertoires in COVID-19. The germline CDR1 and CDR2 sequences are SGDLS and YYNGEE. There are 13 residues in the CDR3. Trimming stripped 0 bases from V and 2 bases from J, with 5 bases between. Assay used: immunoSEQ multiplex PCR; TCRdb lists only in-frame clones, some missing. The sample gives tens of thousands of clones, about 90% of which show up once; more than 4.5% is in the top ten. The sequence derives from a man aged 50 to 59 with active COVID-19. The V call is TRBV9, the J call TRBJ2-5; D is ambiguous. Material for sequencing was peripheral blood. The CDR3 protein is CASSVVPQETQYF. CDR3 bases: TGTGCCAGCAGCGTAGTCCCGCAAGAGACCCAGTACTTC.